What follows are 22 T cell receptor beta chains derived from one specimen sequenced in a study of T cells in Graves' hyperthyroidism and ophthalmopathy. The TCR beta CDR3 regions underwent amplification using RNA transcripts as the source. TCR CDR3 regions were first amplified by RT-PCR with HTBI primers. TCRdb re-derived calls from the multiplex PCR reads in MiXCR, one entry per CDR3 protein. The sample consists of hundreds of thousands of distinct CDR3 sequences, about 19% of them appearing once. Sequenced: blood. All receptors come from a woman in her fifties or sixties with Graves' hyperthyroidism that later progressed to Graves' ophthalmopathy.

This clonotype was found a few times. The chain employs TRBV7-9 and TRBJ2-2; no reliable D call. V gave up 5 bases and J gave up 1 base, with 14 bases separating them. There are 16 residues in the CDR3. Germline V gene data show CDR1 as SEHNR and CDR2 as FQNEAQ (reference sequence). In DNA, the CDR3 is TGTGCCAGCAGCCCTCATCTGGGAAGGAACACCGGGGAGCTGTTTTTT. It translates to CASSPHLGRNTGELFF. Full variable domain (rest looked up from reference TRBV7-9 and TRBJ2-2): DTGVSQNPRHKITKRGQNVTFRCDPISEHNRLYWYRQTLGQGPEFLTYFQNEAQLEKSRLLSDRFSAERPKGSFSTLEIQRTEQGDSAMYLCASSPHLGRNTGELFFGEGSRLTVL.

The rearrangement joins TRBV4-2 to TRBJ1-2, with D possibly being TRBD1 (5 bases). V gave up 3 bases and J gave up 8 bases, with 19 bases separating them. Germline CDR1 reads LGHNA; CDR2 reads YNFKEQ. This CDR3 spans 15 amino acids. The CDR3 DNA sequence: TGTGCCAGCAGCCAGCTTGGGGACGGCTACTTGGGCTACACCTTC. Protein sequence: CASSQLGDGYLGYTF.

This clonotype was observed many times. The J gene is TRBJ2-1, the V gene TRBV7-3, with D perhaps TRBD1 (6 bases). The CDR3 extends over 14 amino acids. CDR1 is SGHTA, CDR2 FQGTGA, per germline. Trimming removed 5 bases from V and 3 bases from J, with 11 bases in between. The CDR3 nucleotides are TGTGCCAGCAGCCCGACAGGTAGCTACAATGAGCAGTTCTTC. The encoded protein is CASSPTGSYNEQFF.

This clonotype was recorded once. This sequence joins TRBV30 and TRBJ1-5; tentatively, D is TRBD1 (5 bases). The germline CDR1 and CDR2 sequences are GTSNPN and SVGIG (reference sequence). The ends were cut back, 1 base at V and 3 bases at J, with 10 bases in the middle. CDR3 length equals 14 residues. CDR3 sequence reads: CAWSAGHNNQPQHF. In DNA form, the CDR3 reads TGTGCCTGGAGTGCGGGGCATAACAATCAGCCCCAGCATTTT.

V gene TRBV24-1 combines with J gene TRBJ2-7, with TRBD1 matching 10 bases. Germline V CDR1 and CDR2: KGHDR, SFDVKD. Germline trimming cut 6 bases from V and 0 bases from J; bases unmatched to any gene: 7. The CDR3 sequence is 16 residues long. The CDR3 spells CATSTSGQGSSYEQYV. CDR3 DNA sequence: TGTGCCACCAGTACATCGGGACAGGGGAGCTCCTACGAGCAGTACGTC.

This clonotype has more than one count but fewer than ten. V usage is TRBV9 and J usage is TRBJ1-1; D gene unclear. Germline V lookup: CDR1 SGDLS, CDR2 YYNGEE. The CDR3 has 14 amino acids. The V gene lost 3 bases and the J gene lost 1 base, with 10 bases spanning the gap. CDR3 nucleotides: TGTGCCAGCAGCGCTTTGACGGGGAACACTGAAGCTTTCTTT. It specifies CASSALTGNTEAFF.

This clonotype came up many times. This chain joins TRBV12-3 or TRBV12-4 and TRBJ2-5, with D possibly TRBD2 on 6 matching bases. V lost 7 bases, J lost 5 bases, and 26 bases lay in between. The CDR3 covers 17 residues. The CDR3 reads CASTLSTWTVAGETQYF. CDR3 nucleotides: TGTGCCAGCACCCTCTCGACCTGGACGGTGGCGGGGGAGACCCAGTACTTC.

The sample holds a few counts of this clonotype. At one end the junction does not follow the germline gene, possibly because of a read error. The chain recombines TRBV12-3 or TRBV12-4 with TRBJ1-1, with D unresolved. This CDR3 comprises 15 residues. The DNA for the CDR3 is TGTGCCAGCAGTTCAAGGAGGGAGGGCGGCACTGAAGCTCTCTTT. It yields the protein CASSSRREGGTEALF.

The chain combines TRBV25-1 with TRBJ2-2; 9 bases line up with TRBD2. The CDR3 totals 15 residues. Germline V CDR1 and CDR2: MGHDK, SYGVNS. V trimming: 8 bases; J trimming: 1 base; junction bases outside the gene matches: 5. The DNA for the CDR3 is TGTGCCAGCGGCGCGGGGGGGCAGAACACCGGGGAGCTGTTTTTT. As protein: CASGAGGQNTGELFF.

Remarks on this clonotype: The junction departs from the called germline gene at one end, perhaps through a read error. This sequence joins TRBV6-5 and TRBJ2-7; 7 bases line up with TRBD1. CDR1 and CDR2 (germline): MNHEY, SVGAGI. The length of the CDR3 is 15 residues. CDR3 sequence (DNA): TGTGCCAGCAGTAACACACAGGGGATTAGCTACAAGCAGTACTTC. The encoded protein is CASSNTQGISYKQYF.

This clonotype was picked up many times. This chain connects TRBV18 to TRBJ1-6, with TRBD1 identical over 9 bases. V lost 4 bases, J lost 10 bases, and 5 bases stayed unmatched. The length of the CDR3 is 14 residues. Germline V lookup: CDR1 KGHSH, CDR2 LQKENI. This CDR3 reads CASSRDRENSPLHF. The CDR3 DNA reads as TGTGCCAGCTCACGGGACAGGGAGAACTCACCCCTCCACTTT. Complete variable domain (other parts from reference TRBV18 and TRBJ1-6): NAGVMQNPRHLVRRRGQEARLRCSPMKGHSHVYWYRQLPEEGLKFMVYLQKENIIDESGMPKERFSAEFPKEGPSILRIQQVVRGDSAAYFCASSRDRENSPLHFGNGTRLTVT.

In this sample, this clonotype turned up many times. The rearrangement uses TRBV5-1 and TRBJ1-1; D not resolved. Trimming shortened V by 0 bases and J by 4 bases, and 16 bases separated the two germline ends. The germline V gene has CDR1 SGHRS and CDR2 YFSETQ. CDR3 length: 16 amino acids. CDR3: CASSLALTPAGTEAFF. The CDR3 DNA reads as TGCGCCAGCAGCTTGGCCCTGACCCCGGCGGGCACTGAAGCTTTCTTT.

This clonotype was recorded a few times. The chain carries TRBV6-6 and TRBJ1-1; no firm D call. The CDR3 extends over 12 amino acids. CDR1 MNHNY and CDR2 SVGAGI come from the germline V gene (reference sequence). The V and J ends lost 2 bases and 2 bases respectively, with 3 bases between them. The CDR3, as DNA: TGTGCCAGCAGTTACGCAAACACTGAAGCTTTCTTT. It is translated as CASSYANTEAFF.

A word on this clonotype: This clone may be a read error of a much larger clone one base away. The CDR3 sequence is CSVQGNLSTEAFF. For the CDR3, the DNA is TGCAGCGTTCAGGGAAACTTGAGCACTGAAGCTTTCTTT. The rearrangement joins TRBV29-1 to TRBJ1-1; D perhaps matches TRBD1 (5 bases). Looked up from germline, CDR1 is SQVTM and CDR2 is ANQGSEA. V was cut by 5 bases and J by 4 bases, with 14 bases left in between. The CDR3 consists of 13 residues. Full variable domain (outside the CDR3, taken from reference TRBV29-1 and TRBJ1-1): SAVISQKPSRDICQRGTSLTIQCQVDSQVTMMFWYRQQPGQSLTLIATANQGSEATYESGFVIDKFPISRPNLTFSTLTVSNMSPEDSSIYLCSVQGNLSTEAFFGQGTRLTVV.

This clonotype was counted at least ten times. The chain is built from TRBV3-1 and TRBJ2-5, with D possibly TRBD2 on 6 matching bases. The CDR3 loop spans 13 amino acids. Looked up from germline, CDR1 is LGHDT and CDR2 is YNNKEL (reference sequence). V gave up 7 bases and J gave up 11 bases, with 20 bases separating them. The CDR3 DNA sequence: TGTGCCAGCACTGCGGGGCCTTCGCGTGGACAGTACTTC. Translating it yields CASTAGPSRGQYF.

This clonotype was observed a handful of times. The chain recombines TRBV20-1 with TRBJ2-7; 7 bases map to TRBD1. Germline lookup yields CDR1 DFQATT and CDR2 SNEGSKA (reference sequence). The CDR3 is 13 amino acids. Trimming at V came to 4 bases and at J to 4 bases, leaving 7 bases not matched to a gene. The CDR3: CSANGQVEYEQYF. In nucleotides, the CDR3 is TGCAGTGCTAATGGACAGGTCGAATACGAGCAGTACTTC.

This clonotype was detected many times. This chain links TRBV2 with TRBJ1-5; maybe TRBD1 (6 bases). The CDR3 length is 13 residues. CDR1 is SNHLY, CDR2 FYNNEI, per germline. The V end lost 6 bases, the J end lost 6 bases, and 12 bases lay between the germline ends. In DNA, the CDR3 is TGTGCCAGCAGGGCAGGGGTGGGTCAGCCCCAGCATTTT. Its translation: CASRAGVGQPQHF. Full variable domain (outside the CDR3, taken from reference TRBV2 and TRBJ1-5): EPEVTQTPSHQVTQMGQEVILRCVPISNHLYFYWYRQILGQKVEFLVSFYNNEISEKSEIFDDQFSVERPDGSNFTLKIRSTKLEDSAMYFCASRAGVGQPQHFGDGTRLSIL.

The chain carries TRBV12-3 or TRBV12-4 and TRBJ1-1; 7 nucleotides line up with TRBD1. The length of the CDR3 is 13 residues. The ends lost 7 bases at V and 6 bases at J; junction bases unmatched: 8. CDR3 in DNA: TGTGCCAGCACCGCAGGGGGGGGGGCTGAAGCTTTCTTT. Translating it yields CASTAGGGAEAFF.

A note on this clonotype: At one boundary the junction diverges from the germline segment, which might be a read error. The rearrangement links TRBV29-1 to TRBJ2-5; weak D call: TRBD2 (7 bases). The germline V gene has CDR1 SQVTM and CDR2 ANQGSEA. This CDR3 is 11 amino acids long. CDR3 sequence: CSVVGGETQCF. CDR3 bases: TGCAGCGTTGTAGGGGGGGAGACCCAGTGCTTC. The full variable domain, rest sourced from reference TRBV29-1 and TRBJ2-5, is SAVISQKPSRDICQRGTSLTIQCQVDSQVTMMFWYRQQPGQSLTLIATANQGSEATYESGFVIDKFPISRPNLTFSTLTVSNMSPEDSSIYLCSVVGGETQCFGPGTRLLVL.

There are a few counts of this clonotype. The gene calls are TRBV29-1 and TRBJ2-3; no reliable D call. Germline V gene lookup returns CDR1 SQVTM and CDR2 ANQGSEA. This CDR3 region has 17 residues. The germline V and J ends were trimmed by 3 bases and 0 bases, with 19 bases remaining between them. CDR3 amino acids: CSVDRGRHASSTDTQYF. CDR3 nucleotide sequence: TGCAGCGTTGATCGAGGCCGACATGCATCTAGCACAGATACGCAGTATTTT.

The chain carries TRBV4-1 and TRBJ1-2; TRBD1 is a possible D gene (6 bases). From germline, CDR1 is MGHRA and CDR2 YSYEKL. The CDR3 extends over 15 amino acids. V was pared by 1 base and J by 5 bases, with 14 bases between. CDR3 coding DNA: TGCGCCAGCAGCCAAGCCAGGGGTGATGGATATGGCTACACCTTC. This codes for CASSQARGDGYGYTF.

In its sample, this clonotype was seen many times. V is TRBV6-1 and J is TRBJ2-7; 11 nucleotides align to TRBD1. The CDR3 sequence is 14 residues long. The V and J ends lost 6 bases and 5 bases, in that order; junction bases with no gene match: 6. The germline V gene has CDR1 MNHNS and CDR2 SASEGT. The CDR3 spells CASSQRTGGHEQYF. CDR3 in DNA: TGTGCCAGCAGCCAACGGACAGGGGGCCACGAGCAGTACTTC.